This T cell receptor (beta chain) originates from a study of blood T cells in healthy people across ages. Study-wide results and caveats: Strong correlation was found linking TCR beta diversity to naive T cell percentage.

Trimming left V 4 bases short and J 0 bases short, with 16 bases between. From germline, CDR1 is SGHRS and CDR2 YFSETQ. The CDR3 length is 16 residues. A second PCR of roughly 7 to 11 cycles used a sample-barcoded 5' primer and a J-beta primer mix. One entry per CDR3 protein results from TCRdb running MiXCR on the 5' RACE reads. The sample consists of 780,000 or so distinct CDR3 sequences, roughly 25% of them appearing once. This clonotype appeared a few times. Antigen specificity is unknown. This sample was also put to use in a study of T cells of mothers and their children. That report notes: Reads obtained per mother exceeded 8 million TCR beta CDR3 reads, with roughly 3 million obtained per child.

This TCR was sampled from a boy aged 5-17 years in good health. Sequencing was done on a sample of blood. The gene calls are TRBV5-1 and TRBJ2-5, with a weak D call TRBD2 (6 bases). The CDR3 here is CASSPIGSGNQETQYF. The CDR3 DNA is TGCGCCAGCAGCCCGATTGGTAGCGGAAACCAAGAGACCCAGTACTTC.